This entry describes one TCR beta chain. What it recognizes is unknown. Making use of molecular barcodes, quantitative 5'-RACE generated TCR beta libraries. One entry per CDR3 protein results from TCRdb running MiXCR on the 5' RACE reads. The table shows some 840,000 distinct CDR3 sequences, with over 9.5% occurring only once. The sample originates from a study of CD8 T cells in ankylosing spondylitis. Study findings and constraints: Roughly eight highly homologous variants made up a TCR beta motif that seemed to typify ankylosing spondylitis blood.

There are 11 residues in the CDR3. Looked up from germline, CDR1 is DFQATT and CDR2 is SNEGSKA (reference sequence). V was trimmed by 6 bases and J by 4 bases, leaving 7 bases between them. This chain links TRBV20-1 with TRBJ1-3; D call uncertain. The clonotype originates from a male donor with ankylosing spondylitis. Sequencing was carried out using blood, either unsorted or a sorted T cell fraction (not recorded which). This CDR3 is CSAYRGNTIYF. The CDR3 DNA is TGCAGTGCCTACCGAGGAAACACCATATATTTT.